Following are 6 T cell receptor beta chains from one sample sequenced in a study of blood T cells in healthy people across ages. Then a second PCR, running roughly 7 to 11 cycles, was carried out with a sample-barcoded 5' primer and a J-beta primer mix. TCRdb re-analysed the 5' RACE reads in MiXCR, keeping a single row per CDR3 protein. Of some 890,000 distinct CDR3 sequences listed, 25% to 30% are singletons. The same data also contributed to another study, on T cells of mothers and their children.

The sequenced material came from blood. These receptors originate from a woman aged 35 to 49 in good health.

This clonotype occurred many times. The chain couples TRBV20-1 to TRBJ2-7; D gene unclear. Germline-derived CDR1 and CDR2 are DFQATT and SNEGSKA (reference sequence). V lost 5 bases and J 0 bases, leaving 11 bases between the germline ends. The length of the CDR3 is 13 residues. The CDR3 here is CSAGRFSSYEQYF. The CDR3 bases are TGCAGTGCTGGAAGGTTTTCCTCCTACGAGCAGTACTTC.

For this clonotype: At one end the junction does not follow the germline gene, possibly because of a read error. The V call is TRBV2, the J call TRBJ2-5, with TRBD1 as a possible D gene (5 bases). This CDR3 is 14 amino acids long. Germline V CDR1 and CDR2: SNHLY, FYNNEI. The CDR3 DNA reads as TGTGTCAGCAGTGCCTCGGCAGGGCTAGAGACCCAGTACTTC. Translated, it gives CVSSASAGLETQYF. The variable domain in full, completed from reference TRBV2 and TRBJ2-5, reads EPEVTQTPSHQVTQMGQEVILRCVPISNHLYFYWYRQILGQKVEFLVSFYNNEISEKSEIFDDQFSVERPDGSNFTLKIRSTKLEDSAMYFCVSSASAGLETQYFGPGTRLLVL.

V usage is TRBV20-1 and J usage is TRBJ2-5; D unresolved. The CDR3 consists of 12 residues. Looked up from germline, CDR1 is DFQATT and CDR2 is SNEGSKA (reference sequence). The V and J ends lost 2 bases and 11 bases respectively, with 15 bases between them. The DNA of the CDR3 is TGCAGTGCTAGATGGGGATACAATGAGCAGTACTTC. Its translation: CSARWGYNEQYF.

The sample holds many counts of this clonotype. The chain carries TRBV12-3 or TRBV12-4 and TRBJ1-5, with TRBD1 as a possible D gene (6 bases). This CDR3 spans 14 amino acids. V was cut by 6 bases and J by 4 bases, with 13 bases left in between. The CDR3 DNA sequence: TGTGCCAGCAGACCTGGACAGCTAAATCAGCCCCAGCATTTT. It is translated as CASRPGQLNQPQHF.

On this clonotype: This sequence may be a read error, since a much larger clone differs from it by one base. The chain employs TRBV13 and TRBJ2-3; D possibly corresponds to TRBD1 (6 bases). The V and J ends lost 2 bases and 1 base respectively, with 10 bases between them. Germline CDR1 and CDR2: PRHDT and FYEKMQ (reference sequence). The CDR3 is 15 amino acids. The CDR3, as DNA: TGTGCCAGCAGCTTAAGACGACAGGGCACAGATACGCAGTATTTT. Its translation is CASSLRRQGTDTQYF.

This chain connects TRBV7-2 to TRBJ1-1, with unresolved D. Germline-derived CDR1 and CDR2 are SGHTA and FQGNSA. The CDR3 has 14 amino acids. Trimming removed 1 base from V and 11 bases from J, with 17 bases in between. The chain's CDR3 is CASSLEVPGAGAFF. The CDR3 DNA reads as TGTGCCAGCAGCTTAGAGGTTCCGGGAGCCGGGGCTTTCTTT.